This T cell receptor (beta chain) was found in a study of type 1 regulatory T cells. Study overall: T-allo10 is a Tr1-enriched, alloantigen-specific CD4 T cell product made in vitro. Study-level results: Type 1 regulatory T cells had a more restricted TCR repertoire than non-type 1 regulatory T cells.

This clonotype came up a few times. Its target is not known. This CDR3 is built from 15 residues. V lost 5 bases to trimming and J lost 0 bases, with 13 bases between them. A single record per CDR3 protein comes from TCRdb applying MiXCR to the reads. Counted here are tens of thousands of distinct CDR3 sequences, about 48% occurring once; the ten biggest clones make up about 2.1%. The sequence came from a human donor in good health. The V call is TRBV12-3 or TRBV12-4, the J call TRBJ1-1, with a possible D match to TRBD1 (5 bases). The specimen was cultured non-Tr1 T cells, either the whole culture or a sorted T cell fraction (not recorded which). CDR3 DNA sequence: TGTGCCAGCAGTCCTCCGACAGTCATGAACACTGAAGCTTTCTTT. Residues: CASSPPTVMNTEAFF.